This T cell receptor (beta chain) was recorded in a study of blood T cells in healthy people across ages. Whole-study findings and limits: Fewer expanded clones and more diversity marked long-lived versus aged donors.

This clonotype was seen repeatedly, ten times or more. Its specificity is unknown. A second PCR of roughly 7 to 11 cycles used a sample-barcoded 5' primer and a J-beta primer mix. A template-switch adaptor that had 12 random nucleotides put a tag on each cDNA molecule. One entry per CDR3 protein results from TCRdb running MiXCR on the 5' RACE reads. The sample yields just under 900,000 distinct CDR3 sequences, 25% to 30% seen once. The germline V gene has CDR1 DFQATT and CDR2 SNEGSKA (reference sequence). The CDR3 has 13 residues. Losses at the gene ends were 3 bases for V and 3 bases for J; bases not matched to a gene: 3. At least 6 micrograms of total RNA were extracted per sample.

What was sequenced was blood. The chain recombines TRBV20-1 with TRBJ1-2; 8 nucleotides line up with TRBD1. This TCR derives from a woman of 80 years or more in good health. Written as DNA, the CDR3 is TGCAGTGCTAGCGCAGGGGGCGACTATGGCTACACCTTC. It is translated as CSASAGGDYGYTF.